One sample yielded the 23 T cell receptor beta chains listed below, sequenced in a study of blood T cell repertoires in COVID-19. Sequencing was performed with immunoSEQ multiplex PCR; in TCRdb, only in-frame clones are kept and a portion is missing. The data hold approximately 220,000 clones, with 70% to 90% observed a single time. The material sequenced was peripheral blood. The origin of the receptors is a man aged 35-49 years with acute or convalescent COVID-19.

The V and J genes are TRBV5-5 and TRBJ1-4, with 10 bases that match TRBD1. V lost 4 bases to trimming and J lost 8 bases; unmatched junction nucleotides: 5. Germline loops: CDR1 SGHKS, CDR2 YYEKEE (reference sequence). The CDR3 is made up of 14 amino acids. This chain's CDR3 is CASSTLTGGEKLFF. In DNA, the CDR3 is TGTGCCAGCAGCACCCTGACAGGGGGCGAAAAACTGTTTTTT.

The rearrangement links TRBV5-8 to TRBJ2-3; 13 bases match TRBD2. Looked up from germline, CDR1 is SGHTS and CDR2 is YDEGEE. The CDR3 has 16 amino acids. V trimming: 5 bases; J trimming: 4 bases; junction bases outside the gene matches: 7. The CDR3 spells CASSSGLAGDSDTQYF. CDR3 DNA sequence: TGTGCCAGCAGTTCCGGACTAGCGGGGGATTCAGATACGCAGTATTTT.

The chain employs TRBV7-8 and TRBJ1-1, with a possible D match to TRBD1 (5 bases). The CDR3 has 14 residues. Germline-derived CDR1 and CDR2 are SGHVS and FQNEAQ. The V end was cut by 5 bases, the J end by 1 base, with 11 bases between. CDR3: CASSPGPWNTEAFF. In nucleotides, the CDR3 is TGTGCCAGCAGCCCAGGGCCCTGGAACACTGAAGCTTTCTTT. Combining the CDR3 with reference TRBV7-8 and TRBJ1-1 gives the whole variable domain GAGVSQSPRYKVAKRGQDVALRCDPISGHVSLFWYQQALGQGPEFLTYFQNEAQLDKSGLPSDRFFAERPEGSVSTLKIQRTQQEDSAVYLCASSPGPWNTEAFFGQGTRLTVV.

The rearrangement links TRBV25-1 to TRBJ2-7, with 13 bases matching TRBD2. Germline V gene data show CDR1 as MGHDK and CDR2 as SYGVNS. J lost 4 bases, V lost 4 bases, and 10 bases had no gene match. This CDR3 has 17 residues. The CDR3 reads CASSGGGLAGRKYEQYF. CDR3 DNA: TGTGCCAGCAGTGGGGGGGGACTAGCGGGGCGTAAGTACGAGCAGTACTTC.

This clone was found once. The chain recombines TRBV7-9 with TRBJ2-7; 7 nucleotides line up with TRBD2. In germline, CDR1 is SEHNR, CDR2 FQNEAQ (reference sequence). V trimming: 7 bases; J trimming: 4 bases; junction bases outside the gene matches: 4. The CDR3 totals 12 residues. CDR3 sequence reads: CASIDSGYEQYF. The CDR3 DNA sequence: TGTGCCAGCATTGATAGCGGGTACGAGCAGTACTTC.

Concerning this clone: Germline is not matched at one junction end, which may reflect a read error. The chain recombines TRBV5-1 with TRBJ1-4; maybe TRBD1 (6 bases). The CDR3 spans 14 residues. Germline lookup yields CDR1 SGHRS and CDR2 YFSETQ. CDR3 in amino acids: CASRLGGSNEKLFF. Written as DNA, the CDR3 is TGCGCCAGCAGGTTGGGGGGCTCCAATGAAAAACTGTTTTTT.

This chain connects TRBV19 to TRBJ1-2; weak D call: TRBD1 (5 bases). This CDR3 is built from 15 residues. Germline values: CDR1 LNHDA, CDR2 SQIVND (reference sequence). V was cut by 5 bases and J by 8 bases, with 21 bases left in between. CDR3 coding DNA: TGTGCCAGTAGTGGGAATCGGGACTTGGGAATCGGCTACACCTTC. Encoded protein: CASSGNRDLGIGYTF.

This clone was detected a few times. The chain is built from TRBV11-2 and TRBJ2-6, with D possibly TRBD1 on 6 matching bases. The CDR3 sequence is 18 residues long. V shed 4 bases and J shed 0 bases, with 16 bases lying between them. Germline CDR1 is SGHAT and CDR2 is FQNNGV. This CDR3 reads CASSSWTVSTSGANVLTF. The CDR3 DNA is TGTGCCAGCAGCTCCTGGACAGTTTCTACCTCTGGGGCCAACGTCCTGACTTTC.

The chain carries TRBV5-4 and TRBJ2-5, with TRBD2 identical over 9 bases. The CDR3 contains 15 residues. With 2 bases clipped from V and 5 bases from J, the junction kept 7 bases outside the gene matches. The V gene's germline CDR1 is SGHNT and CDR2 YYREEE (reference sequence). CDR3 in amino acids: CASSFPGTSRETQYF. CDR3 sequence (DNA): TGTGCCAGCAGCTTCCCCGGGACTAGCCGGGAGACCCAGTACTTC.

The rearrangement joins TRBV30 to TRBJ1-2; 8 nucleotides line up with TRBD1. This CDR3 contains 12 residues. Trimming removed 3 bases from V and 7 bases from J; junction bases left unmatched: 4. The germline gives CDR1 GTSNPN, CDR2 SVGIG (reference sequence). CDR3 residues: CAWRGTGGGYTF. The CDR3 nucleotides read TGTGCCTGGAGGGGGACAGGCGGTGGCTACACCTTC.

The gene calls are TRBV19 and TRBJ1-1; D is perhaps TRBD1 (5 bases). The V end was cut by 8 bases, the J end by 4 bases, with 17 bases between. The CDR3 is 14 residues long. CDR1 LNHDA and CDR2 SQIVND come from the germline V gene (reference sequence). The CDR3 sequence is CASRPGKKGTEAFF. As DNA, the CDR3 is TGTGCCAGTCGGCCAGGGAAGAAAGGCACTGAAGCTTTCTTT.

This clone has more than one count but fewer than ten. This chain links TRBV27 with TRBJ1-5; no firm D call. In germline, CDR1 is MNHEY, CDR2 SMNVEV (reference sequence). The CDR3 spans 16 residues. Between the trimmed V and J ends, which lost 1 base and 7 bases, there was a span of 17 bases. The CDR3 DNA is TGTGCCAGCAGTTTATTCGGAGAGGGCCTTGGGCAGCCCCAGCATTTT. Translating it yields CASSLFGEGLGQPQHF.

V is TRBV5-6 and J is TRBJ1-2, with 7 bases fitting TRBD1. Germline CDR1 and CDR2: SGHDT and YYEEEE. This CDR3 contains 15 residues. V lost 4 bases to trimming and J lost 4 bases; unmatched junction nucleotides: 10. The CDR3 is CASSPWTGLLYGYTF. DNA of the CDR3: TGTGCCAGCAGCCCTTGGACAGGTCTTCTCTATGGCTACACCTTC.

The CDR3 DNA sequence: TGTGCCAGCAGCGCCCGACTAGCGGGAGCAACGAATGAGCAGTTCTTC. This sequence encodes CASSARLAGATNEQFF. The rearrangement links TRBV3-1 (or the pseudogene TRBV3-2) to TRBJ2-1, with 12 nucleotides matching TRBD2. Per germline, CDR1 LGHDT and CDR2 YNNKEL (reference sequence). Unmatched junction bases numbered 9, after V lost 5 bases and J lost 7 bases. The CDR3 is 16 residues long.

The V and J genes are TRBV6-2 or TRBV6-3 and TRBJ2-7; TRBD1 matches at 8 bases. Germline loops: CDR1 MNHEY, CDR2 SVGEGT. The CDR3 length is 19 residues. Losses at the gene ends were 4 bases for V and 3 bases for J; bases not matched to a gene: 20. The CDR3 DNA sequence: TGTGCCAGCAGTTTACGACCGGGACAGGCCCTGATAGGGGGCTACGAGCAGTACTTC. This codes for CASSLRPGQALIGGYEQYF.

CDR3 residues: CSVVTGSGANVLTF. The CDR3 DNA is TGCAGCGTCGTCACTGGCTCTGGGGCCAACGTCCTGACTTTC. The chain employs TRBV29-1 and TRBJ2-6; D is unresolved. This CDR3 spans 14 amino acids. The ends were cut back, 6 bases at V and 0 bases at J, with 9 bases in the middle. The germline gives CDR1 SQVTM, CDR2 ANQGSEA.

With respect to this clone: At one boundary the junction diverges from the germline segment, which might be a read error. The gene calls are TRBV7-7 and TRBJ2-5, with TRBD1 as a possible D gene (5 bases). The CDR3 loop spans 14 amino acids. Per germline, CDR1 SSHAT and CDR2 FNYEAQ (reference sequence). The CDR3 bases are TGTGCTAGCAGCATCTCAGGGTTTCGGGAGACCCAGTACTTC. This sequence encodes CASSISGFRETQYF.

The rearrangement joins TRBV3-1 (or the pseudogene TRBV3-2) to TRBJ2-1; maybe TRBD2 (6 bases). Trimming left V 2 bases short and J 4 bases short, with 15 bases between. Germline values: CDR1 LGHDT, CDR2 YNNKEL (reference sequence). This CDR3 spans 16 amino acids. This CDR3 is CASSQSGHLAYNEQFF. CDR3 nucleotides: TGTGCCAGCAGCCAATCGGGGCACCTAGCGTACAATGAGCAGTTCTTC.

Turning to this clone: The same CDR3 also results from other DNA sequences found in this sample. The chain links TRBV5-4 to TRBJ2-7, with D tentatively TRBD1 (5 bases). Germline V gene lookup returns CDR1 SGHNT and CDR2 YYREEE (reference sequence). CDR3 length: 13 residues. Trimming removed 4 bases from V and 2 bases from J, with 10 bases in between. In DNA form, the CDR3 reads TGTGCCAGCAGCCTCCCAGGGCCCTACGAGCAGTACTTC. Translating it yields CASSLPGPYEQYF.

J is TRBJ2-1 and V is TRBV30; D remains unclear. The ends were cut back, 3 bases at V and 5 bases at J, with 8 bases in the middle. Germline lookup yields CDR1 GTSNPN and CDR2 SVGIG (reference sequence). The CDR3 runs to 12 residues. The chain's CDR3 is CAWRLQHNEQFF. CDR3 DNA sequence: TGTGCCTGGAGGTTACAACACAATGAGCAGTTCTTC.

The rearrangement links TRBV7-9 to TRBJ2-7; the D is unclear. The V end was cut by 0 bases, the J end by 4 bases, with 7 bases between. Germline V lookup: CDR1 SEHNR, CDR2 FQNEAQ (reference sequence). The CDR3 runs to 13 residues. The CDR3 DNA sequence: TGTGCCAGCAGCTTAGCGGGCAATTACGAGCAGTACTTC. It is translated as CASSLAGNYEQYF. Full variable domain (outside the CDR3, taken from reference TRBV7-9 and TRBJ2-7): DTGVSQNPRHKITKRGQNVTFRCDPISEHNRLYWYRQTLGQGPEFLTYFQNEAQLEKSRLLSDRFSAERPKGSFSTLEIQRTEQGDSAMYLCASSLAGNYEQYFGPGTRLTVT.

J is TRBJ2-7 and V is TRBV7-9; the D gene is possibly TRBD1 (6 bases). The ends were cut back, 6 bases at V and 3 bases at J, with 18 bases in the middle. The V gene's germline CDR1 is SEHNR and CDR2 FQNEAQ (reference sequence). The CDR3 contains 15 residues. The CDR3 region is CASRDLRDTFYEQYF. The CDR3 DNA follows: TGTGCCAGCAGGGACCTCCGGGACACCTTCTACGAGCAGTACTTC.

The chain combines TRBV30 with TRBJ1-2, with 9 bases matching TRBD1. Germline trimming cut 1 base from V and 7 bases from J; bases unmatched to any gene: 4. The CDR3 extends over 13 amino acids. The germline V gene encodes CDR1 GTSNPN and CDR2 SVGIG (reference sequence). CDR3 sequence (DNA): TGTGCCTGGAGTGGACAGGGGGAGGCTGGCTACACCTTC. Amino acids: CAWSGQGEAGYTF. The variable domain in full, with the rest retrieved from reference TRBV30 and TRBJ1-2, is SQTIHQWPATLVQPVGSPLSLECTVEGTSNPNLYWYRQAAGRGLQLLFYSVGIGQISSEVPQNLSASRPQDRQFILSSKKLLLSDSGFYLCAWSGQGEAGYTFGSGTRLTVV.